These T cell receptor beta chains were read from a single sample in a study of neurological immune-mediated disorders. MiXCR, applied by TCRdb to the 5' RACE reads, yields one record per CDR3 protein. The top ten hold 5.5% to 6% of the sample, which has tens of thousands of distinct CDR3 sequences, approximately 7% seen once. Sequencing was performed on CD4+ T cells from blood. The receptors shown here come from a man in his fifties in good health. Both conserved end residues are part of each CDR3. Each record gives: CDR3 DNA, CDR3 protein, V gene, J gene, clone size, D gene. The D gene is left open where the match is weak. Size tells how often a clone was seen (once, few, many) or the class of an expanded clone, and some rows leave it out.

CDR3nt: TGTGCCAGCAGCCCTCATAGGTATTCCGGAAACACCATATATTTT
CDR3aa: CASSPHRYSGNTIYF
v_gene: TRBV21-1
j_gene: TRBJ1-3
abundance: many
d_gene: NA

CDR3nt: TGCGCCAGCAGCCACCGGATTAACGCAGATACGCAGTATTTT
CDR3aa: CASSHRINADTQYF
v_gene: TRBV4-1
j_gene: TRBJ2-3
abundance: NA
d_gene: NA

CDR3nt: TGTGCCATCAGACCCAGAGCTCAGGGGGTCGATGAGCAGTTCTTC
CDR3aa: CAIRPRAQGVDEQFF
v_gene: TRBV10-3
j_gene: TRBJ2-1
abundance: many
d_gene: TRBD1

CDR3nt: TGTGCCAGCAGCTGGCGACTAGGCCGGGGGAATGAGCAGTTCTTC
CDR3aa: CASSWRLGRGNEQFF
v_gene: TRBV7-2
j_gene: TRBJ2-1
abundance: many
d_gene: NA

CDR3nt: TGCGCCAGCAGCCAACACCGACAGTACACAGATACGCAGTATTTT
CDR3aa: CASSQHRQYTDTQYF
v_gene: TRBV4-1
j_gene: TRBJ2-3
abundance: many
d_gene: NA

CDR3nt: TGTGCCAGTAGCCCACAGGGGCCCTATGGCTACACCTTC
CDR3aa: CASSPQGPYGYTF
v_gene: TRBV19
j_gene: TRBJ1-2
abundance: few
d_gene: TRBD1

CDR3nt: TGCAGTGCCGCCCGGGGCGCCGACACTGAAGCTTTCTTT
CDR3aa: CSAARGADTEAFF
v_gene: TRBV20-1
j_gene: TRBJ1-1
abundance: many
d_gene: NA

CDR3nt: TGCGCCAGCAGCCAAGCCCCCGCAGGGGTTGGAGGAGCTTTCTTT
CDR3aa: CASSQAPAGVGGAFF
v_gene: TRBV4-1
j_gene: TRBJ1-1
abundance: many
d_gene: NA

CDR3nt: TGCAGTGCTAGAGGAGGAAGGAGGAATTCACCCCTCCACTTT
CDR3aa: CSARGGRRNSPLHF
v_gene: TRBV20-1
j_gene: TRBJ1-6
abundance: many
d_gene: NA

CDR3nt: TGTGCCAGCAGCTCTGCTATTACCGGGGAGCTGTTTTTT
CDR3aa: CASSSAITGELFF
v_gene: TRBV7-3
j_gene: TRBJ2-2
abundance: many
d_gene: NA

CDR3nt: TGTGCCAGCAGTGTGGCCAGCGGAGGGGAGCTGTTTTTT
CDR3aa: CASSVASGGELFF
v_gene: TRBV2
j_gene: TRBJ2-2
abundance: many
d_gene: NA

CDR3nt: TGTGCTAGTGGTTTGGTAATATCAGGGAGAGAGACCCAGTACTTC
CDR3aa: CASGLVISGRETQYF
v_gene: TRBV12-5
j_gene: TRBJ2-5
abundance: few
d_gene: NA

CDR3nt: TGCAGTGCTAGGATCCCCTTGCGGCAAGCTGAAGCTTTCTTT
CDR3aa: CSARIPLRQAEAFF
v_gene: TRBV20-1
j_gene: TRBJ1-1
abundance: many
d_gene: NA

CDR3nt: TGCGCCAGCAGCCCCCCTGGCGGGACCCTCAACGAGCAGTACTTC
CDR3aa: CASSPPGGTLNEQYF
v_gene: TRBV5-1
j_gene: TRBJ2-7
abundance: many
d_gene: NA

CDR3nt: TGTGCCATCCAGACAGGGGGCTATAATTCACCCCTCCACTTT
CDR3aa: CAIQTGGYNSPLHF
v_gene: TRBV28
j_gene: TRBJ1-6
abundance: many
d_gene: TRBD1

CDR3nt: TGTGCCAGCAGCCCGACAGGGCGAACCCACAATGAGCAGTTCTTC
CDR3aa: CASSPTGRTHNEQFF
v_gene: TRBV7-7
j_gene: TRBJ2-1
abundance: many
d_gene: TRBD1

CDR3nt: TGTGCCATCAGTGAGTCTGGGTATAGGTCGAATGAGCAGTTCTTC
CDR3aa: CAISESGYRSNEQFF
v_gene: TRBV10-3
j_gene: TRBJ2-1
abundance: many
d_gene: NA

CDR3nt: TGTGCCAGCGCCCTACGTCCGGGAGAGACCCAGTACTTC
CDR3aa: CASALRPGETQYF
v_gene: TRBV7-3
j_gene: TRBJ2-5
abundance: many
d_gene: NA

CDR3nt: TGTGCCAGCAGCTTACCTAAGACAGGGGGTGGCGATGAGCAGTTCTTC
CDR3aa: CASSLPKTGGGDEQFF
v_gene: TRBV7-6
j_gene: TRBJ2-1
abundance: NA
d_gene: TRBD1

CDR3nt: TGTGCCAGCAGTTTATGGGGTCCGAACACCGGGGAGCTGTTTTTT
CDR3aa: CASSLWGPNTGELFF
v_gene: TRBV28
j_gene: TRBJ2-2
abundance: many
d_gene: NA

CDR3nt: TGCGCCAGCAGCTTGGGCCGAACTCCAAAAGAAGAGACCCAGTACTTC
CDR3aa: CASSLGRTPKEETQYF
v_gene: TRBV5-1
j_gene: TRBJ2-5
abundance: many
d_gene: NA

CDR3nt: TGCAGTGCTAGAGTCGGACAGCACATCGATGAGCAGTTCTTC
CDR3aa: CSARVGQHIDEQFF
v_gene: TRBV20-1
j_gene: TRBJ2-1
abundance: many
d_gene: NA

CDR3nt: TGTGCCAGCAGCTTAGGGGCGGCTAGCGGGGTCTACGAGCAGTACTTC
CDR3aa: CASSLGAASGVYEQYF
v_gene: TRBV7-6
j_gene: TRBJ2-7
abundance: NA
d_gene: TRBD2

CDR3nt: TGTGCCAGCAGCTTGGGGACTAGTAGGGCCAAAAACATTCAGTACTTC
CDR3aa: CASSLGTSRAKNIQYF
v_gene: TRBV7-2
j_gene: TRBJ2-4
abundance: many
d_gene: TRBD2

CDR3nt: TGCAGTGCTGAAGATAACACTGAAGCTTTCTTT
CDR3aa: CSAEDNTEAFF
v_gene: TRBV20-1
j_gene: TRBJ1-1
abundance: many
d_gene: NA

CDR3nt: TGTGCCAGCAGCGGAAGGCCAGAGTCTTACAATGAGCAGTTCTTC
CDR3aa: CASSGRPESYNEQFF
v_gene: TRBV7-2
j_gene: TRBJ2-1
abundance: many
d_gene: NA

CDR3nt: TGTGCCAGCAGCTTAGTCGGCCAACGACGCAGCGGGAGTATAAGCGGGGAGCTGTTTTTT
CDR3aa: CASSLVGQRRSGSISGELFF
v_gene: TRBV11-2
j_gene: TRBJ2-2
abundance: many
d_gene: TRBD2

CDR3nt: TGCAGTGCTAATAGCGGGTCCTCCTACAATGAGCAGTTCTTC
CDR3aa: CSANSGSSYNEQFF
v_gene: TRBV20-1
j_gene: TRBJ2-1
abundance: many
d_gene: TRBD2

CDR3nt: TGTGCCAGCAGTTTTTATCTAATGGACAGGGGGGATTCACCCCTCCACTTT
CDR3aa: CASSFYLMDRGDSPLHF
v_gene: TRBV28
j_gene: TRBJ1-6
abundance: NA
d_gene: TRBD1

CDR3nt: TGTGCCAGCAGCTTGACAGGGAAAAACTTCTACGAGCAGTACTTC
CDR3aa: CASSLTGKNFYEQYF
v_gene: TRBV7-2
j_gene: TRBJ2-7
abundance: few
d_gene: TRBD1

CDR3nt: TGTGCCAGCAGTCAAAGCCCTCTGGGAGGGGGCTGGGAGACCCAGTACTTC
CDR3aa: CASSQSPLGGGWETQYF
v_gene: TRBV27
j_gene: TRBJ2-5
abundance: many
d_gene: NA

CDR3nt: TGTGCCAGCAGCTTAAGGGCCCCCGGGACAGGGGGCCACGAGCAGTACTTC
CDR3aa: CASSLRAPGTGGHEQYF
v_gene: TRBV7-2
j_gene: TRBJ2-7
abundance: many
d_gene: TRBD1

CDR3nt: TGTGCCAGCTCACCCCCTGGAAGGGGAAATCAGCCCCAGCATTTT
CDR3aa: CASSPPGRGNQPQHF
v_gene: TRBV18
j_gene: TRBJ1-5
abundance: many
d_gene: NA

CDR3nt: TGCGCCAGCAGTCAACTAGCGGGATTCATCAATGAGCAGTTCTTC
CDR3aa: CASSQLAGFINEQFF
v_gene: TRBV4-1
j_gene: TRBJ2-1
abundance: many
d_gene: TRBD2

CDR3nt: TGCGCCAGCAGTGAGGTGGGAGAGATCAGCCCCCAGCATTTT
CDR3aa: CASSEVGEISPQHF
v_gene: TRBV10-1
j_gene: TRBJ1-5
abundance: many
d_gene: NA

CDR3nt: TGTGCCAGCAGCCACACTAGGACAGTTTACCAAGAGACCCAGTACTTC
CDR3aa: CASSHTRTVYQETQYF
v_gene: TRBV3-1
j_gene: TRBJ2-5
abundance: many
d_gene: NA

CDR3nt: TGTGCCACCAGCAGAGAAGCTGTTTGGGACATGGCGGCGGGCTACACCTTC
CDR3aa: CATSREAVWDMAAGYTF
v_gene: TRBV15
j_gene: TRBJ1-2
abundance: many
d_gene: NA

CDR3nt: TGTGCCAGCAGTTTATACGCGGGAGGGCGAGAGACCCAGTACTTC
CDR3aa: CASSLYAGGRETQYF
v_gene: TRBV27
j_gene: TRBJ2-5
abundance: many
d_gene: TRBD2

CDR3nt: TGCGCCAGCAGCTTTTCAGGGGACCAAGAGACCCAGTACTTC
CDR3aa: CASSFSGDQETQYF
v_gene: TRBV5-1
j_gene: TRBJ2-5
abundance: many
d_gene: NA

CDR3nt: TGTGCCAGCAGCCTCCATTATAGCGGGAGATTCTACGAGCAGTACTTC
CDR3aa: CASSLHYSGRFYEQYF
v_gene: TRBV28
j_gene: TRBJ2-7
abundance: many
d_gene: TRBD2

CDR3nt: TGTGCCAGCAGCCTGGAAGGACAGGGGATTTGGGAGACCCAGTACTTC
CDR3aa: CASSLEGQGIWETQYF
v_gene: TRBV4-2
j_gene: TRBJ2-5
abundance: many
d_gene: TRBD1

CDR3nt: TGTGCCAGCACCTCTAGCGGGAGGGAAGTCGCCGGGGAGCTGTTTTTT
CDR3aa: CASTSSGREVAGELFF
v_gene: TRBV21-1
j_gene: TRBJ2-2
abundance: many
d_gene: NA

CDR3nt: TGTGCCAGCAGCCCGGACAGGGCAATTGGCTACACCTTC
CDR3aa: CASSPDRAIGYTF
v_gene: TRBV7-8
j_gene: TRBJ1-2
abundance: many
d_gene: TRBD1

CDR3nt: TGTGCCATCAGTGAAAGGGAGAACTATGGCTACACCTTC
CDR3aa: CAISERENYGYTF
v_gene: TRBV10-3
j_gene: TRBJ1-2
abundance: many
d_gene: NA

CDR3nt: TGTGCCAGCAGCTTAGTGGGACTAGCGGGAGTCTACGAGCAGTACTTC
CDR3aa: CASSLVGLAGVYEQYF
v_gene: TRBV7-2
j_gene: TRBJ2-7
abundance: many
d_gene: TRBD2

CDR3nt: TGTGCCAGCAGCGTAGGACTAGCGGGGGGTCAAGAGACCCAGTACTTC
CDR3aa: CASSVGLAGGQETQYF
v_gene: TRBV9
j_gene: TRBJ2-5
abundance: many
d_gene: TRBD2

CDR3nt: TGCAGTGCTAGATCCCTAGCGGGAAGCACAGATACGCAGTATTTT
CDR3aa: CSARSLAGSTDTQYF
v_gene: TRBV20-1
j_gene: TRBJ2-3
abundance: many
d_gene: TRBD2

CDR3nt: TGCAGCGTCCTAGGGCAGGGAGACGGGGAGCTGTTTTTT
CDR3aa: CSVLGQGDGELFF
v_gene: TRBV29-1
j_gene: TRBJ2-2
abundance: many
d_gene: NA

CDR3nt: TGTGCCAGCAGTTACGGGGGGGGGGTAGCGGGCACAGATACGCAGTATTTT
CDR3aa: CASSYGGGVAGTDTQYF
v_gene: TRBV6-5
j_gene: TRBJ2-3
abundance: NA
d_gene: TRBD2

CDR3nt: TGCGCCAGCAGCTTTGCTTCCGGGAGAGGATACGAGCAGTACTTC
CDR3aa: CASSFASGRGYEQYF
v_gene: TRBV5-1
j_gene: TRBJ2-7
abundance: NA
d_gene: NA

CDR3nt: TGCAGTGCCCCGCACCCCAGCACTGAGCAGTTCTTC
CDR3aa: CSAPHPSTEQFF
v_gene: TRBV20-1
j_gene: TRBJ2-1
abundance: NA
d_gene: NA

CDR3nt: TGTGCCAGCAGATCCAGGACAGGGGTCTACGAGCAGTACTTC
CDR3aa: CASRSRTGVYEQYF
v_gene: TRBV6-2/TRBV6-3
j_gene: TRBJ2-7
abundance: many
d_gene: TRBD1